The rows below give T cell receptor beta chains drawn from one sample of a study of Ad26.COV2.S vaccination and SARS-CoV-2 variants. Clones were sequenced by immunoSEQ multiplex PCR, and TCRdb holds only the in-frame ones, with some missing. The sample shows 120,000 to 150,000 clones, about nine tenths of them seen only once. This sample comprised peripheral blood, obtained after recovery from COVID-19. Receptors originate from a human donor who had recovered from COVID-19. Each CDR3 is given without its conserved first and last residue. Fields, in order: D gene, V gene, CDR3 protein. A D gene is named only where the DNA matches it firmly.

d_call: TRBD1; v_call: TRBV28; cdr3_aa: ASRRDREANYGYT
d_call: TRBD1; v_call: TRBV6-5; cdr3_aa: ASRTRQGTDTQY
d_call: -; v_call: TRBV15; cdr3_aa: ATSRATGSTGELF
d_call: -; v_call: TRBV7-8; cdr3_aa: ASSYGTPSGAAQY
d_call: -; v_call: TRBV30; cdr3_aa: AWSTGTGMTEAF
d_call: -; v_call: TRBV9; cdr3_aa: ASSTGSSGNTIY
d_call: -; v_call: TRBV7-6; cdr3_aa: ASSHGLGGNTEAF
d_call: -; v_call: TRBV18; cdr3_aa: ASSPDQGTGNTIY
d_call: TRBD2; v_call: TRBV14; cdr3_aa: ASSPRGYEQF
d_call: -; v_call: TRBV9; cdr3_aa: ASSVETGELF
d_call: TRBD1; v_call: TRBV3-1/TRBV3-2; cdr3_aa: ASSLPGQGIGELF
d_call: -; v_call: TRBV6-5; cdr3_aa: ASSKSRHSNQPQH
d_call: TRBD2; v_call: TRBV5-4; cdr3_aa: ASSPRTSGSDTQY
d_call: -; v_call: TRBV9; cdr3_aa: ASSVGVRADTGELF
d_call: TRBD1; v_call: TRBV2; cdr3_aa: ASKGQGLNSPLH
d_call: -; v_call: TRBV28; cdr3_aa: ASRTGPRTPGYT
d_call: -; v_call: TRBV5-1; cdr3_aa: ASSLESRGDYGYT
d_call: -; v_call: TRBV28; cdr3_aa: ASTSTQGVRPSEQY
d_call: -; v_call: TRBV19; cdr3_aa: ASILNSLYTEAF
d_call: TRBD2; v_call: TRBV28; cdr3_aa: ASSFGTSSNEQF
d_call: -; v_call: TRBV15; cdr3_aa: ATSRDLGQPNQPQH
d_call: TRBD1; v_call: TRBV6-1; cdr3_aa: ASSEGDRNQPQH
d_call: -; v_call: TRBV11-2; cdr3_aa: ASSLGVSVNGPYNEQF
d_call: -; v_call: TRBV18; cdr3_aa: ASSPWRAGGNQPQH
d_call: -; v_call: TRBV27; cdr3_aa: ASSSLLHYGYT
d_call: -; v_call: TRBV6-2/TRBV6-3; cdr3_aa: ASSYSKIVSSQETQY
d_call: -; v_call: TRBV4-1; cdr3_aa: ASSQGNRLAPQETQY
d_call: -; v_call: TRBV10-3; cdr3_aa: AIRELGTSKGEAF
d_call: -; v_call: TRBV7-2; cdr3_aa: ASSSTGAYEQY
d_call: -; v_call: TRBV27; cdr3_aa: ASSFIGGRKAYNEQF
d_call: TRBD1; v_call: TRBV28; cdr3_aa: ASRQGQGPRNIQY
d_call: -; v_call: TRBV3-1/TRBV3-2; cdr3_aa: ASSLNSGGAF
d_call: TRBD2; v_call: TRBV28; cdr3_aa: ASSTTGVAGVITQY
d_call: -; v_call: TRBV7-6; cdr3_aa: ASSREGGSSGNTIY
d_call: -; v_call: TRBV9; cdr3_aa: ASSPSPGGWTEAF
d_call: -; v_call: TRBV2; cdr3_aa: ASSSDNPEAF
d_call: -; v_call: TRBV9; cdr3_aa: ASSVGPAGPQETQY
d_call: TRBD1; v_call: TRBV5-5; cdr3_aa: ASSLDETGGLNTEAF
d_call: -; v_call: TRBV2; cdr3_aa: ASSDQGISEQF
d_call: -; v_call: TRBV4-1; cdr3_aa: ASSQEQEGVGYEQY
d_call: -; v_call: TRBV3-1/TRBV3-2; cdr3_aa: ASSLGLEVADTQY
d_call: -; v_call: TRBV10-3; cdr3_aa: AITTRVGLNTEAF
d_call: -; v_call: TRBV28; cdr3_aa: ASSFGHNYSNQPQH
d_call: -; v_call: TRBV6-5; cdr3_aa: ASRISRGVETQY
d_call: -; v_call: TRBV6-5; cdr3_aa: ASSYGQTTSEAF
d_call: TRBD2; v_call: TRBV4-1; cdr3_aa: ASSPGLAGGLETQY
d_call: -; v_call: TRBV9; cdr3_aa: ASSVAGDSYNEQF
d_call: TRBD1; v_call: TRBV7-9; cdr3_aa: ASSLGQGDGYT
d_call: -; v_call: TRBV12-5; cdr3_aa: ASGFTQPGELF